This TCR beta chain was sequenced in a study of memory CD4+ T cells and cytomegalovirus serostatus. Findings and limits, study-wide: Of under 200 reported CMV TCRbeta sequences, about 67 were found in memory CD4+ repertoires. Suggested: most of the CMV-linked TCR signature lies in CD4+ memory cells.

Source study methods: Out-of-frame sequences were removed, leaving about 2.2 million distinct TCRbeta sequences. Only in-frame clones appear in the TCRdb table, and some are missing; sequencing was by immunoSEQ multiplex PCR. Clonal size and the V and J genes are those of that table, whereas D and trimming came from the DNA. The sample shows 40,000 to 50,000 clones, approximately 82% of them seen only once. Germline V gene data show CDR1 as SGHTA and CDR2 as FQGNSA. CDR3 length: 12 residues. The germline V and J ends were trimmed by 4 bases and 3 bases, with 7 bases remaining between them. With regard to this clone: The antigen is not known.

The sort gate was single viable CD3+CD4+CD8-CD45RO+ cells for memory CD4+ T cells. The sequencing input was memory CD4+ T cells from blood. This sequence originates from an adult in good health and CMV-seronegative. The rearrangement links TRBV7-2 to TRBJ2-7; D unresolved. DNA for the CDR3: TGTGCCAGCAGCTCATACAACTACGAGCAGTACTTC. Its translation: CASSSYNYEQYF.